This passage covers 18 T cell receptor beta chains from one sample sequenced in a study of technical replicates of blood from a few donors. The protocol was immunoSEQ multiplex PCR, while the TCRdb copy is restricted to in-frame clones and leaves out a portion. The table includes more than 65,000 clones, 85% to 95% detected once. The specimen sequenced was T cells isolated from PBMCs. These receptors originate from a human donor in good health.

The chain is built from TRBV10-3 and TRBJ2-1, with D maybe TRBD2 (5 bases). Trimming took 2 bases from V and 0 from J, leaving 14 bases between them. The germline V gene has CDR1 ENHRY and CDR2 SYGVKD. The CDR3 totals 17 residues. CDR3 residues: CAISEDQRMSSYNEQFF. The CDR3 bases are TGTGCCATCAGTGAGGATCAGCGGATGAGCTCCTACAATGAGCAGTTCTTC.

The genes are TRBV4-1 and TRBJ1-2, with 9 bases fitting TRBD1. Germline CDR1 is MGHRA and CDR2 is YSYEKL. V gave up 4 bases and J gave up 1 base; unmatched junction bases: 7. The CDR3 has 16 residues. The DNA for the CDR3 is TGCGCCAGCAGCCCCGGGACAGGGATGAGTAACTATGGCTACACCTTC. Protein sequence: CASSPGTGMSNYGYTF.

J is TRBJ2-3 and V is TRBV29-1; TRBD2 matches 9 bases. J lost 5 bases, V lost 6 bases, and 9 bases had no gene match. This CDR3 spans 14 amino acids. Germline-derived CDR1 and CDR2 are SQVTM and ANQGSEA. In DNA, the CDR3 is TGCAGCGTGGTATCTAGCGGGATTGGAGATACGCAGTATTTT. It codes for CSVVSSGIGDTQYF.

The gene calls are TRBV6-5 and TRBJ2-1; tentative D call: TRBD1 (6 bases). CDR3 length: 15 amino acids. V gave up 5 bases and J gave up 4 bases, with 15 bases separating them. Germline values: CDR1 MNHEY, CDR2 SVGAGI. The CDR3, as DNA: TGTGCCAGCAGTAGGGGGAGTATACCTTACAATGAGCAGTTCTTC. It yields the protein CASSRGSIPYNEQFF.

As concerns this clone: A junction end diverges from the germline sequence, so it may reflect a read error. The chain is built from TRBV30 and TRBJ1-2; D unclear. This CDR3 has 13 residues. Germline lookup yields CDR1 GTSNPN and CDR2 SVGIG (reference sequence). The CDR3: CAQSILGYQFLAF. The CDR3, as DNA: TGTGCCCAGAGTATACTCGGGTACCAGTTTCTTGCCTTC. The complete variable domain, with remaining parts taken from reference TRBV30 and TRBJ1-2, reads SQTIHQWPATLVQPVGSPLSLECTVEGTSNPNLYWYRQAAGRGLQLLFYSVGIGQISSEVPQNLSASRPQDRQFILSSKKLLLSDSGFYLCAQSILGYQFLAFGSGTRLTVV.

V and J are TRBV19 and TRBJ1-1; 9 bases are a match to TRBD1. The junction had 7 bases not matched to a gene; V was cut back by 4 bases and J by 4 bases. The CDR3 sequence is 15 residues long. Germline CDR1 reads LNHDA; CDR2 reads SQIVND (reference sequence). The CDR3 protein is CASSTPGTGSTEAFF. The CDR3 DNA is TGTGCCAGTAGTACTCCCGGGACAGGGTCCACTGAAGCTTTCTTT.

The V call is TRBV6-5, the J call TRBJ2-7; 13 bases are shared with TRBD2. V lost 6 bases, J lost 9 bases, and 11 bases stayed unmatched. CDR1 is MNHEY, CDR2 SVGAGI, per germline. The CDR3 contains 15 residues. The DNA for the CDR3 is TGTGCCAGCAGAGTTACTCACACTAGCGGGAGGGCGCAGTACTTC. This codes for CASRVTHTSGRAQYF.

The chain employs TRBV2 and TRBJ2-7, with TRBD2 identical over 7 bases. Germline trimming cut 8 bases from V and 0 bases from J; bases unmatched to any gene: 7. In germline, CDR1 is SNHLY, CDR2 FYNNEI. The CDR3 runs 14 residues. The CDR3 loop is CASVGSGDSYEQYF. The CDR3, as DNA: TGTGCCAGCGTGGGGAGCGGGGACTCCTACGAGCAGTACTTC.

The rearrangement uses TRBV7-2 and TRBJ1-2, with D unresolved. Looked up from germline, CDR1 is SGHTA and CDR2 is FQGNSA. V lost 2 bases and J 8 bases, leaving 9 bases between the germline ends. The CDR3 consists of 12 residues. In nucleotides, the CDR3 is TGTGCCAGCAGCTTATCACGGTACGGCTACACCTTC. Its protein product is CASSLSRYGYTF.

The CDR3 nucleotides are TGCGCCAGCAGCCAAGAACTAGCGGGAGGCACCTACGAGCAGTACTTC. Translation: CASSQELAGGTYEQYF. J is TRBJ2-7 and V is TRBV4-3; 12 bases are a match to TRBD2. CDR1 and CDR2 (germline): LGHNA, YSLEER. J lost 2 bases, V lost 0 bases, and 2 bases had no gene match. The length of the CDR3 is 16 residues.

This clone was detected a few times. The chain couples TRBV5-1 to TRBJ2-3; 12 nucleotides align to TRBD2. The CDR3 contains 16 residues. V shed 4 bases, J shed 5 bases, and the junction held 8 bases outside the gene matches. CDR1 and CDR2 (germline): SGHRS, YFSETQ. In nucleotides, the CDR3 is TGCGCCAGCAGCGCCGTTACTAGCGGGAGGCGAGATACGCAGTATTTT. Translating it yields CASSAVTSGRRDTQYF.

The DNA for the CDR3 is TGTGCCATCAGTGAAGGGAGGAACACTGAAGCTTTCTTT. Its protein is CAISEGRNTEAFF. The chain carries TRBV10-3 and TRBJ1-1; D not resolved. There are 13 residues in the CDR3. V lost 3 bases to trimming and J lost 1 base, with 6 bases between them. Germline CDR1 ENHRY, CDR2 SYGVKD.

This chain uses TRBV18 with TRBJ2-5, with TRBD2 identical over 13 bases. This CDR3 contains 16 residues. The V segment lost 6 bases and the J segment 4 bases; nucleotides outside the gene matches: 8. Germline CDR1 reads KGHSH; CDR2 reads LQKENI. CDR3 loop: CASSLRTSGRIETQYF. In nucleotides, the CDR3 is TGTGCCAGCTCCCTTAGGACTAGCGGGAGAATAGAGACCCAGTACTTC.

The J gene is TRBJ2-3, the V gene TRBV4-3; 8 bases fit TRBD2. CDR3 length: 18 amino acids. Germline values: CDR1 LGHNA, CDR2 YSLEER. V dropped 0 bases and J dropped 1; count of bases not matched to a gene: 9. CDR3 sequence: CASSQDPPLAGRTDTQYF. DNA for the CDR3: TGCGCCAGCAGCCAAGATCCCCCCCTAGCGGGCCGCACAGATACGCAGTATTTT.

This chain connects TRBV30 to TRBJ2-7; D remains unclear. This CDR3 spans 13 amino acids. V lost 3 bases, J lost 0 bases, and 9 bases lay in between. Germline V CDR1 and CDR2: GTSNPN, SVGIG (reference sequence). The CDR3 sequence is CAWREAISYEQYF. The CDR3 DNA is TGTGCCTGGAGAGAAGCGATCTCCTACGAGCAGTACTTC.

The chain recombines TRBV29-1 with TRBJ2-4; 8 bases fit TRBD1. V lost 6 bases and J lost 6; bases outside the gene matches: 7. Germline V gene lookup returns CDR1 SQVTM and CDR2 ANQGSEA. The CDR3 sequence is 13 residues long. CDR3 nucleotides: TGCAGCGTGGAAAAACAGGGGGGAAACATTCAGTACTTC. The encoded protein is CSVEKQGGNIQYF.

The CDR3 nucleotides are TGTGCCAGCAGGACGGGAGCGGCTGAAGCTTTCTTT. Amino acids: CASRTGAAEAFF. V and J are TRBV6-5 and TRBJ1-1; D not resolved. Per germline, CDR1 MNHEY and CDR2 SVGAGI. V lost 6 bases and J 6 bases, leaving 11 bases between the germline ends. This CDR3 has 12 residues.

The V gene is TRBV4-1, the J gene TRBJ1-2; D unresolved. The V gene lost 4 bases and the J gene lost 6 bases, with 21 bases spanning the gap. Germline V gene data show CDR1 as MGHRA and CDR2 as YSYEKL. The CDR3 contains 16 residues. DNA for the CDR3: TGCGCCAGCAGCCCAAGGTTCGGGCAGGAGGTGGATGGCTACACCTTC. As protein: CASSPRFGQEVDGYTF.